The T cell receptor beta chain described here comes from a study of CD4 T cells in relation to SARS-CoV-2 and coronaviruses. Profiling relied on immunoSEQ multiplex PCR, and the TCRdb table lists in-frame clones only, not all of them. The data show over 25,000 clones, with roughly 78% seen just once and roughly 20% held by the top ten. About this clone itself: Its antigen is not identified.

V lost 4 bases to trimming and J lost 6 bases; unmatched junction nucleotides: 9. The CDR3 sequence is 15 residues long. Per germline, CDR1 LNHDA and CDR2 SQIVND (reference sequence). Unexposed donor CD4+ T cells date from about 2011-2018, before the COVID-19 pandemic. Isolation of CD4+ T cells took place after about 9 days in culture. Sequenced sample: CD4+ T cells from PBMCs, cultured in vitro. The chain carries TRBV19 and TRBJ2-7; 10 bases map to TRBD1. The clonotype comes from a human donor in good health. CDR3 nucleotides: TGTGCCAGTAGTAATACGGGGACAGGGGATGGCGAGCAGTACTTC. Encoded protein: CASSNTGTGDGEQYF.